This entry lists 2 T cell receptor beta chains sequenced from one sample in a study of CD8 T cells in ankylosing spondylitis. TCRdb called the 5' RACE reads again in MiXCR, with one record for every CDR3 protein. The sample lists approximately 140,000 distinct CDR3 sequences, more than 7% occurring once. Sequencing input: synovial fluid, either unsorted or a sorted T cell fraction (not recorded which). The receptors derive from a male donor with ankylosing spondylitis.

In this sample, this clonotype turned up many times. The chain couples TRBV27 to TRBJ2-6; TRBD2 is a possible D gene (6 bases). Deletions cut 7 bases from V and 3 bases from J, with 10 bases between. The CDR3 is 14 residues long. Germline-derived CDR1 and CDR2 are MNHEY and SMNVEV (reference sequence). CDR3 amino acids: CASMRDVGANVLTF. CDR3 DNA: TGTGCCAGCATGCGGGACGTTGGGGCCAACGTCCTGACTTTC.

This clonotype was observed a few times. The rearrangement uses TRBV7-8 and TRBJ2-7; no firm D call. CDR1 SGHVS and CDR2 FQNEAQ come from the germline V gene. Between the trimmed V and J ends, which lost 2 bases and 0 bases, there was a span of 8 bases. The CDR3 is 14 residues long. In DNA form, the CDR3 reads TGTGCCAGCAGCTTATCTCTCGACTCCTACGAGCAGTACTTC. Encoded protein: CASSLSLDSYEQYF.